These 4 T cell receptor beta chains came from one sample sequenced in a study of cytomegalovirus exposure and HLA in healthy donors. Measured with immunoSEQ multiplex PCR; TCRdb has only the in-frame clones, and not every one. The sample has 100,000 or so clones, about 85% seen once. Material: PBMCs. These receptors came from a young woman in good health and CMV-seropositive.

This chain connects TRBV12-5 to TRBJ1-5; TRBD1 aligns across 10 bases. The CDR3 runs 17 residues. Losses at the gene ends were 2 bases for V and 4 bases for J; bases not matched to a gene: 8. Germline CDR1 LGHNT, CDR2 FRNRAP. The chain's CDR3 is CASGLSTGGLRNQPQHF. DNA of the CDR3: TGTGCTAGTGGTTTGTCGACAGGGGGCTTGAGGAATCAGCCCCAGCATTTT. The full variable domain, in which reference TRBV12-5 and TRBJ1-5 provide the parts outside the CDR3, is DARVTQTPRHKVTEMGQEVTMRCQPILGHNTVFWYRQTMMQGLELLAYFRNRAPLDDSGMPKDRFSAEMPDATLATLKIQPSEPRDSAVYFCASGLSTGGLRNQPQHFGDGTRLSIL.

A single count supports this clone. Written as DNA, the CDR3 is TGCGCCAGCAGCTTGAAGGCAGGGGGATCTCGTGGCTACACCTTC. The encoded protein is CASSLKAGGSRGYTF. This sequence joins TRBV5-1 and TRBJ1-2, with 7 bases that match TRBD1. The CDR3 consists of 15 residues. Germline V CDR1 and CDR2: SGHRS, YFSETQ. Germline trimming cut 1 base from V and 7 bases from J; bases unmatched to any gene: 10.

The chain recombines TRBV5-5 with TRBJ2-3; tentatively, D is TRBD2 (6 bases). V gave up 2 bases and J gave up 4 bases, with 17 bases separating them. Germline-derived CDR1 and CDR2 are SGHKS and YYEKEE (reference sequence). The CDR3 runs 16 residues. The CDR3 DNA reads TGTGCCAGCAGCTTTCCCCGGTCGGGAGCTGCAGATACGCAGTATTTT. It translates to CASSFPRSGAADTQYF.

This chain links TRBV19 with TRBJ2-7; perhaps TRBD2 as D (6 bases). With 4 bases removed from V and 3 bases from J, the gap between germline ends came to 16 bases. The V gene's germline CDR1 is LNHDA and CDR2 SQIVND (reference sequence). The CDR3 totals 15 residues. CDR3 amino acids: CASSKVEGRYYEQYF. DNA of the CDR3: TGTGCCAGTAGTAAGGTGGAAGGGAGGTACTACGAGCAGTACTTC.